This T cell receptor beta chain was retrieved from a study of cytomegalovirus exposure and HLA in healthy donors. General observations from the study: Listed as cytomegalovirus-associated were around 160 TCR beta chains.

The protocol was immunoSEQ multiplex PCR, while the TCRdb copy is restricted to in-frame clones and leaves out a portion. The sample shows 100,000 to 150,000 clones, approximately 81% of them seen only once. Germline V gene data show CDR1 as MNHNS and CDR2 as SASEGT. V lost 10 bases to trimming and J lost 4 bases; unmatched junction nucleotides: 12. The CDR3 loop spans 15 amino acids. Note on this clone: What it recognizes is unknown.

The V gene is TRBV6-1, the J gene TRBJ1-5, with 8 bases that match TRBD1. This TCR was sampled from a woman under 40 in good health and CMV-seronegative. Input material: PBMCs. The CDR3 DNA reads TGTGCCACCTCCCTTGTAGACAGGGGAAATCAGCCCCAGCATTTT. Its protein product is CATSLVDRGNQPQHF.